This T cell receptor beta chain was found in a study of T cell repertoires in cytomegalovirus infection (dated by TCRdb to between 2018 and 2021). As for the study more broadly: Donor HLA type was relevant to the analysis, as public TCR beta signatures indicated carriage of CMV infection together with the matching HLA type. Summary of the overall study and its limitations: Cumulative frequency of public TCR beta family members discriminated carriers of CMV infection plus the relevant HLA type in this cohort and an independent roughly 330-donor cohort. The ex vivo response was dominated by HLA-C-restricted CMV-specific TCR beta clonotypes, which also provided the single most frequent clonotype in two of eight donors.

The sequencer was an Illumina HiSeq 1500. The public reads were quality trimmed at Q25 with fastp and then assembled into clones with MiXCR by TCRdb, keeping productive beta chains. Rows with a matching CDR3 protein are joined into one entry that keeps the most common DNA and genes. The sample includes 510,000 or so distinct CDR3 sequences, with 26% observed a single time. The biggest ten clones account for around 14% of the sample. Counted from cysteine to phenylalanine, this CDR3 has 15 amino acids. Left in the record is the CDR3 DNA by itself, 45 bases read in frame from the first base. CDR1 and CDR2 were assigned from the germline V gene (reference sequence) as SEHNR and FQNEAQ. The germline V and J ends show losses of 1 base and 6 bases respectively, and no gene match explains 4 bases of the junction. This clonotype was counted between two and nine times. Its antigen remains unidentified. Within one base of it there is no much larger clone, and no base qualities were kept.

This clonotype was sampled from a human donor in good health (CMV status not recorded). Some clones in this sample may be carry-over from other donors' samples. The V gene is TRBV7-9 and the J gene is TRBJ2-1; 9 bases in between match TRBD2. The sequencing sample was made of PBMCs. The CDR3 amino acid sequence is: CASSLGVAGVNEQFF. The sequence in DNA is TGTGCCAGCAGCTTAGGAGTAGCGGGAGTCAATGAGCAGTTCTTC. Outside the CDR3, residues come from the reference TRBV7-9 and TRBJ2-1 proteins, so the full variable domain is: DTGVSQNPRHKITKRGQNVTFRCDPISEHNRLYWYRQTLGQGPEFLTYFQNEAQLEKSRLLSDRFSAERPKGSFSTLEIQRTEQGDSAMYLCASSLGVAGVNEQFFGPGTRLTVL.